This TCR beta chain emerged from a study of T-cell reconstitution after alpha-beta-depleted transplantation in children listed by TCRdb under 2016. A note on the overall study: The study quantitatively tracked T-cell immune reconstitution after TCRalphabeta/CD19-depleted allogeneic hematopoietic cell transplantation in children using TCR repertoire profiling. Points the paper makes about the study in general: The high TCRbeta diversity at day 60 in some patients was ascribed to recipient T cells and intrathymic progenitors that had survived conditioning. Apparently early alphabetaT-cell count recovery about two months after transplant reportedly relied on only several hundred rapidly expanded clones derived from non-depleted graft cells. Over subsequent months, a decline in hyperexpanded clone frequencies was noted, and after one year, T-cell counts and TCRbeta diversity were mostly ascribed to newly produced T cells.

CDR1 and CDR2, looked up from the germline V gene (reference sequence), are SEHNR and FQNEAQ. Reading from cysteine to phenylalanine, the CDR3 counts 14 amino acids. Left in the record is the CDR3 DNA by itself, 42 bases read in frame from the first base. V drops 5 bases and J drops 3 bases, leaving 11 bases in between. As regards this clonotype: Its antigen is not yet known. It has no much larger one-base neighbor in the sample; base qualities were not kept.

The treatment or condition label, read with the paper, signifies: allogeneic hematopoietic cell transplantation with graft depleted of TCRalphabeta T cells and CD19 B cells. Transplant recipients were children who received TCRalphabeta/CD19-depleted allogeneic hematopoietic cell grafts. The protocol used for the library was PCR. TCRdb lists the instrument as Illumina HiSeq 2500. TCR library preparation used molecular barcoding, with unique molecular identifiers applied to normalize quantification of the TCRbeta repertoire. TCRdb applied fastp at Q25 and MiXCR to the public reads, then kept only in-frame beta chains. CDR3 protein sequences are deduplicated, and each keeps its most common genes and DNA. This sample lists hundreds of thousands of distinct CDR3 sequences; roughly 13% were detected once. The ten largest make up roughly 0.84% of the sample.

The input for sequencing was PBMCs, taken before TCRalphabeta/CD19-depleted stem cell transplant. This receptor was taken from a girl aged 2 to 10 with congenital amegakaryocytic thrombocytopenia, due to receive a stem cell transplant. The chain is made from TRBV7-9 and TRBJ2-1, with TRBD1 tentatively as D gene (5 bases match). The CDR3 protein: CASSHLTDYNEQFF. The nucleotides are TGTGCCAGCAGCCACCTGACAGACTACAATGAGCAGTTCTTC. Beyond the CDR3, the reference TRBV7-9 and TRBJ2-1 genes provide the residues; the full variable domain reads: DTGVSQNPRHKITKRGQNVTFRCDPISEHNRLYWYRQTLGQGPEFLTYFQNEAQLEKSRLLSDRFSAERPKGSFSTLEIQRTEQGDSAMYLCASSHLTDYNEQFFGPGTRLTVL.